These 25 T cell receptor beta chains originate from one sample sequenced in a study of blood T cell repertoires in COVID-19. Clones were sequenced by immunoSEQ multiplex PCR, and TCRdb holds only the in-frame ones, with some missing. In the table there are approximately 290,000 clones, roughly 84% of which are singletons. Sequenced: peripheral blood. These receptors came from a human donor with COVID-19, enrolled during active disease. The donor label of this sample is uncertain.

A single count supports this clone. The chain uses TRBV28 and TRBJ2-3; 7 positions match TRBD2. The CDR3 runs 17 residues. Germline V CDR1 and CDR2: MDHEN, SYDVKM. V shed 7 bases and J 2 bases; nucleotides not matched to a gene: 15. Here the CDR3 DNA reads TGTGCCAGCACCCCCTATTCCGGGACTACTGACACAGATACGCAGTATTTT. Its translation: CASTPYSGTTDTDTQYF. The entire variable domain, with the rest obtained from reference TRBV28 and TRBJ2-3, is as follows: DVKVTQSSRYLVKRTGEKVFLECVQDMDHENMFWYRQDPGLGLRLIYFSYDVKMKEKGDIPEGYSVSREKKERFSLILESASTNQTSMYLCASTPYSGTTDTDTQYFGPGTRLTVL.

CDR3 amino acids: CSVSQGNAANEKLFF. CDR3 bases: TGCAGCGTTTCACAGGGGAATGCCGCTAATGAAAAACTGTTTTTT. The gene calls are TRBV29-1 and TRBJ1-4, with 7 bases matching TRBD1. Trimming cost V 5 bases and J 3 bases; bases outside gene matches: 9. The CDR3 extends over 15 amino acids. Germline CDR1 reads SQVTM; CDR2 reads ANQGSEA.

The chain recombines TRBV2 with TRBJ1-1, with TRBD1 identical over 9 bases. This CDR3 spans 17 amino acids. Germline values: CDR1 SNHLY, CDR2 FYNNEI. The junction had 20 bases not matched to a gene; V was cut back by 5 bases and J by 10 bases. CDR3 loop: CASSFRDRARNFYRAFF. CDR3 DNA sequence: TGTGCCAGCAGTTTTCGGGACAGGGCTCGGAACTTCTACCGAGCTTTCTTT.

V gene TRBV2 combines with J gene TRBJ2-1; 8 nucleotides align to TRBD1. With 5 bases clipped from V and 9 bases from J, the junction kept 12 bases outside the gene matches. Germline assignment: CDR1 SNHLY and CDR2 FYNNEI. CDR3 length equals 15 residues. The CDR3: CASSQRGQGASEQFF. The CDR3 DNA reads TGTGCCAGCAGTCAAAGGGGCCAGGGGGCTAGTGAGCAGTTCTTC.

The chain employs TRBV7-9 and TRBJ2-5; 9 bases agree with TRBD2. The CDR3 consists of 17 residues. Germline V gene sequence: CDR1 SEHNR, CDR2 FQNEAQ (reference sequence). V shed 4 bases and J 1 base; nucleotides not matched to a gene: 10. The CDR3 DNA reads TGTGCCAGCAGCTCTCCCAATGGCGGGAGGGCCCAAGAGACCCAGTACTTC. As protein: CASSSPNGGRAQETQYF.

This clone was counted a few times. This chain joins TRBV7-2 and TRBJ1-4, with 8 bases that match TRBD1. V was clipped by 5 bases and J by 8 bases; unmatched bases: 10. The CDR3 loop spans 15 amino acids. CDR1 is SGHTA, CDR2 FQGNSA, per germline. In nucleotides, the CDR3 is TGTGCCAGCAGCGATAACAGGGGGGTACGAGAAAAACTGTTTTTT. This codes for CASSDNRGVREKLFF.

V usage is TRBV28 and J usage is TRBJ2-7, with D perhaps matching TRBD2 (7 bases). CDR1 is MDHEN, CDR2 SYDVKM, per germline. V was clipped by 7 bases and J by 3 bases, with 25 bases between them. The length of the CDR3 is 17 residues. The CDR3 nucleotides read TGTGCCAGCACCCCGGGGGAGGGGGGTGCCTTGGGCTACGAGCAGTACTTC. This gives the protein CASTPGEGGALGYEQYF.

J is TRBJ1-2 and V is TRBV28; D perhaps matches TRBD1 (5 bases). Trimming took 7 bases from V and 4 from J, leaving 19 bases between them. This CDR3 comprises 15 residues. CDR1 is MDHEN, CDR2 SYDVKM, per germline. The CDR3 DNA reads TGTGCCAGCATCGAACCTCGGGGGGGAATCTATGGCTACACCTTC. Translation gives CASIEPRGGIYGYTF.

The chain carries TRBV29-1 and TRBJ1-1, with a weak D call TRBD1 (6 bases). In germline, CDR1 is SQVTM, CDR2 ANQGSEA. The V and J ends lost 6 bases and 1 base respectively, with 12 bases between them. The CDR3 consists of 13 residues. The CDR3 sequence is CSVVTGSNTEAFF. In DNA form, the CDR3 reads TGCAGCGTGGTTACAGGGTCGAACACTGAAGCTTTCTTT.

The gene calls are TRBV30 and TRBJ1-5; 9 bases fit TRBD1. The V gene end was trimmed by 1 base and the J gene end by 2 bases; junction bases not matched to a gene: 0. This CDR3 is 14 amino acids long. CDR1 is GTSNPN and CDR2 is SVGIG in the germline V gene (reference sequence). The CDR3 DNA is TGTGCCTGGAGTGGGACAGGGGGCAATCAGCCCCAGCATTTT. Translation: CAWSGTGGNQPQHF.

The chain couples TRBV25-1 to TRBJ1-4, with TRBD1 as a possible D gene (6 bases). CDR1 and CDR2 (germline): MGHDK, SYGVNS. V was cut by 2 bases and J by 8 bases, with 6 bases left in between. This CDR3 region has 12 residues. The CDR3 sequence is CASSEQGEKLFF. The CDR3 DNA is TGTGCCAGCAGTGAACAGGGGGAAAAACTGTTTTTT.

On this clone: One junction end does not reproduce the germline sequence, and a read error may be involved. The chain recombines TRBV7-7 with TRBJ2-5; maybe TRBD2 (5 bases). This CDR3 has 15 residues. In germline, CDR1 is SSHAT, CDR2 FNYEAQ (reference sequence). This CDR3 reads CASSLAFTGGETQYF. CDR3 nucleotide sequence: TGTGCTAGCAGCTTAGCATTTACCGGCGGGGAGACCCAGTACTTC.

The chain has TRBV18 and TRBJ2-3; 9 bases fit TRBD1. The CDR3 has 18 amino acids. Germline trimming cut 2 bases from V and 4 bases from J; bases unmatched to any gene: 13. Per germline, CDR1 KGHSH and CDR2 LQKENI. The CDR3 region has the DNA TGTGCCAGCTCACCAGATACTCTGGGACAGGGAGTTGCAGATACGCAGTATTTT. Translating it yields CASSPDTLGQGVADTQYF.

The rearrangement joins TRBV7-9 to TRBJ2-5; 9 nucleotides agree with TRBD2. The V segment lost 3 bases and the J segment 5 bases; nucleotides outside the gene matches: 13. Germline assignment: CDR1 SEHNR and CDR2 FQNEAQ (reference sequence). The CDR3 is 17 amino acids. This chain's CDR3 is CASSFGAAGGQVETQYF. CDR3 bases: TGTGCCAGCAGCTTCGGGGCGGCGGGGGGGCAAGTCGAGACCCAGTACTTC.

The chain employs TRBV2 and TRBJ1-6; 8 bases map to TRBD1. Germline lookup yields CDR1 SNHLY and CDR2 FYNNEI. This CDR3 is 15 amino acids long. V lost 6 bases to trimming and J lost 6 bases; unmatched junction nucleotides: 7. Here the CDR3 reads CASSATGQVNSPLHF. CDR3 bases: TGTGCCAGCAGCGCGACGGGACAGGTTAATTCACCCCTCCACTTT.

This chain connects TRBV5-1 to TRBJ1-1; D possibly corresponds to TRBD1 (5 bases). The CDR3 sequence is 13 residues long. Trimming pared 1 base from V and 10 bases from J, leaving 14 bases between. Germline CDR1 reads SGHRS; CDR2 reads YFSETQ. CDR3 loop: CASSLRGGPPAFF. CDR3 DNA sequence: TGCGCCAGCAGCTTGAGGGGAGGCCCCCCAGCTTTCTTT.

The genes are TRBV11-2 and TRBJ1-5; D not resolved. Looked up from germline, CDR1 is SGHAT and CDR2 is FQNNGV. The CDR3 runs 12 residues. Trimming cost V 5 bases and J 6 bases, with 8 bases left between them. The CDR3 nucleotides read TGTGCCAGCAGCAAGGGAGGTCAGCCCCAGCATTTT. It specifies CASSKGGQPQHF.

This sequence joins TRBV5-4 and TRBJ2-4; a weak D match, TRBD2 (5 bases). V was cut by 4 bases and J by 6 bases, with 17 bases left in between. The germline CDR1 and CDR2 sequences are SGHNT and YYREEE (reference sequence). CDR3 length: 15 amino acids. CDR3 region: CASSAQLGVGNIQYF. The DNA of the CDR3 is TGTGCCAGCAGCGCCCAGCTGGGAGTGGGAAACATTCAGTACTTC.

The CDR3 DNA sequence: TGCAGCGGCAGGGTTAATGAAAAACTGTTTTTT. Encoded protein: CSGRVNEKLFF. V is TRBV29-1 and J is TRBJ1-4; perhaps TRBD1 as D (5 bases). V was cut by 7 bases and J by 4 bases, with 7 bases left in between. The CDR3 sequence is 11 residues long. The germline CDR1 and CDR2 sequences are SQVTM and ANQGSEA.

The rearrangement links TRBV7-6 to TRBJ2-2; the D gene is possibly TRBD1 (7 bases). This CDR3 comprises 15 residues. Germline V gene sequence: CDR1 SGHVS, CDR2 FNYEAQ. V lost 3 bases to trimming and J lost 4 bases, with 12 bases between them. The CDR3 bases are TGTGCCAGCAGCTTCGGAGGGGGCGTCACCGGGGAGCTGTTTTTT. The encoded protein is CASSFGGGVTGELFF.

The V and J genes are TRBV28 and TRBJ2-1, with a tentative D call TRBD1 (5 bases). The CDR3 spans 14 residues. V lost 10 bases, J lost 4 bases, and 17 bases lay in between. Germline V gene sequence: CDR1 MDHEN, CDR2 SYDVKM. The CDR3 DNA is TGTGCCATCATGGGGAATTCAGGGTACAATGAGCAGTTCTTC. It encodes CAIMGNSGYNEQFF.

This chain joins TRBV27 and TRBJ2-1; 7 bases fit TRBD2. Per the germline V gene, CDR1 is MNHEY and CDR2 is SMNVEV (reference sequence). The CDR3 covers 14 residues. Germline trimming cut 7 bases from V and 4 bases from J; bases unmatched to any gene: 7. The CDR3: CASIPGTIYNEQFF. CDR3 DNA: TGTGCCAGCATCCCCGGGACTATTTACAATGAGCAGTTCTTC.

This clone has only a few counts. This chain links TRBV28 with TRBJ1-3; 7 bases agree with TRBD1. The junction had 4 bases not matched to a gene; V was cut back by 5 bases and J by 6 bases. Germline V gene lookup returns CDR1 MDHEN and CDR2 SYDVKM. The CDR3 extends over 13 amino acids. CDR3: CASSRQGSNTIYF. The CDR3 nucleotides read TGTGCCAGCAGTCGACAGGGTTCAAACACCATATATTTT.

The chain has TRBV19 and TRBJ1-5, with D unclear. Deletions cut 1 base from V and 2 bases from J, with 15 bases between. Looked up from germline, CDR1 is LNHDA and CDR2 is SQIVND (reference sequence). There are 17 residues in the CDR3. The CDR3 protein is CASSIARYRGGNQPQHF. The CDR3 nucleotides read TGTGCCAGTAGTATAGCCAGATACCGCGGGGGCAATCAGCCCCAGCATTTT.

The rearrangement uses TRBV24-1 and TRBJ1-5; tentatively, D is TRBD1 (5 bases). The CDR3 runs 16 residues. V gave up 4 bases and J gave up 0 bases, with 12 bases separating them. From germline, CDR1 is KGHDR and CDR2 SFDVKD. Here the CDR3 reads CATSDPGTASNQPQHF. Here the CDR3 DNA reads TGTGCCACCAGTGACCCGGGGACTGCTAGCAATCAGCCCCAGCATTTT.